This TCR beta chain was profiled in a study of blood T cells in healthy people across ages. The CDR3 spans 14 residues. V was clipped by 1 base and J by 12 bases, with 21 bases between them. Germline lookup yields CDR1 DFQATT and CDR2 SNEGSKA (reference sequence). Total RNA extracted from each sample amounted to at least 6 micrograms. Combining a sample-barcoded 5' primer with a J-beta primer mix, a second PCR ran for roughly 7 to 11 cycles. TCRdb fed the 5' RACE reads into MiXCR, producing one record per CDR3 protein. The repertoire holds over 1,300,000 distinct CDR3 sequences, with roughly 59% as singletons.

The source material was blood. This rearrangement joins TRBV20-1 to TRBJ1-2; D gene uncertain. This clonotype was obtained from a young man in good health. The DNA of the CDR3 is TGCAGTGCTAGAGTCGTCAGAGGCTCGAACGGGGACACCTTC. Translating it yields CSARVVRGSNGDTF.